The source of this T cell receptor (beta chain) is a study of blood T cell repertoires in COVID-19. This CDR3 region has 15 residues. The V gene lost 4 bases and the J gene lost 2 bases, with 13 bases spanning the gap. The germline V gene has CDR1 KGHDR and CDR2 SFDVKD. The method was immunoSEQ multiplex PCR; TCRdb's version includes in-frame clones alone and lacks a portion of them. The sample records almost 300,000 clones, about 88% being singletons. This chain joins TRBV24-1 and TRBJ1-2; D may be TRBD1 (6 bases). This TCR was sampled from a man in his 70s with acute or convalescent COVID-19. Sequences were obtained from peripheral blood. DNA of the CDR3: TGTGCCACCAGTGAGGCCGGACAGCCCAACTATGGCTACACCTTC. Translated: CATSEAGQPNYGYTF.